The 3 T cell receptor beta chains below all came from one sample that was sequenced in a study of cytomegalovirus exposure and HLA in healthy donors. PCR amplification relied on 60 Vbeta primers (plus 13 Jbeta primers). Measured with immunoSEQ multiplex PCR; TCRdb has only the in-frame clones, and not every one. Of about 110,000 clones listed, approximately 80% are singletons. The sample comprised PBMCs. The receptors derive from a woman aged 25-40 years in good health and CMV-seronegative.

The chain uses TRBV7-2 and TRBJ2-3; 9 nucleotides agree with TRBD1. V was clipped by 0 bases and J by 5 bases; unmatched bases: 6. There are 16 residues in the CDR3. Germline CDR1 is SGHTA and CDR2 is FQGNSA. The CDR3 nucleotides read TGTGCCAGCAGCTTAGCACGGACAGGGGAACGAGATACGCAGTATTTT. It codes for CASSLARTGERDTQYF. Looking up the rest from reference TRBV7-2 and TRBJ2-3 gives the full variable domain: GAGVSQSPSNKVTEKGKDVELRCDPISGHTALYWYRQSLGQGLEFLIYFQGNSAPDKSGLPSDRFSAERTGGSVSTLTIQRTQQEDSAVYLCASSLARTGERDTQYFGPGTRLTVL.

The chain recombines TRBV13 with TRBJ2-1; TRBD2 matches at 11 bases. V trimming: 3 bases; J trimming: 3 bases; junction bases outside the gene matches: 4. From germline, CDR1 is PRHDT and CDR2 FYEKMQ (reference sequence). The CDR3 is made up of 16 amino acids. The DNA for the CDR3 is TGTGCCAGCAGCTTTAGCGGGAGGGGTTTCTACAATGAGCAGTTCTTC. This encodes CASSFSGRGFYNEQFF.

J is TRBJ1-1 and V is TRBV30, with D perhaps matching TRBD1 (6 bases). V was trimmed by 1 base and J by 3 bases, leaving 15 bases between them. The CDR3 contains 15 residues. From germline, CDR1 is GTSNPN and CDR2 SVGIG (reference sequence). Written as DNA, the CDR3 is TGTGCCTGGAGTGAGCCCCAGGGGATGTACACTGAAGCTTTCTTT. It specifies CAWSEPQGMYTEAFF.